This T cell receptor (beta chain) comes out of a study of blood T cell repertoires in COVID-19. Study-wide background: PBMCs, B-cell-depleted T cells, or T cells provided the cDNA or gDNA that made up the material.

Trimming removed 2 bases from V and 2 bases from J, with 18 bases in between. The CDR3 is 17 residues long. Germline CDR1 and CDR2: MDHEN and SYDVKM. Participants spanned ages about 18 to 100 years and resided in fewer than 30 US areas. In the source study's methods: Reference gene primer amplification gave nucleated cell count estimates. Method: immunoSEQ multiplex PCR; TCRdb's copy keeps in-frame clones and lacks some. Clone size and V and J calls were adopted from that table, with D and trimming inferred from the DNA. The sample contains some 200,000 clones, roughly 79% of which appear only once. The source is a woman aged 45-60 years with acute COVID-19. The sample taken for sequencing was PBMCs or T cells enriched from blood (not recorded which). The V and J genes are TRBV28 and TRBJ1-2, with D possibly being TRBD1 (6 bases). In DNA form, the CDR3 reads TGTGCCAGCAGTTTAGGGCCGGCAGGGGAATCGAACTATGGCTACACCTTC. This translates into CASSLGPAGESNYGYTF.